The clone carrying this T cell receptor beta chain was seen repeatedly, ten times or more. Its antigen is undetermined. Sample time point: persistent/refractory GD, antithyroid drugs over 5 years with positive TRAb. With RNA extracted from PBMCs as input, the TCR library was made. The data originate from a study of regulatory T cells in long-lasting Graves disease. The TCR beta library used iRepertoire HTBI primers with Arm-PCR amplification of CDR3. TCRdb re-derived calls from the multiplex PCR reads in MiXCR, one entry per CDR3 protein. The sample includes almost 350,000 distinct CDR3 sequences, around a fifth of them seen just once. General study findings and limits: Persistent Graves' patients showed reduced TCR diversity versus newly diagnosed patients.

Source: peripheral blood mononuclear cells (PBMCs), taken when the disease was refractory, from a patient treated with antithyroid drugs. The clonotype was recovered from a female donor with Graves disease.

CDR3 protein: CASSLGRAQGAEGYTF. CDR3 nucleotide sequence: TGTGCCAGCAGCTTAGGAAGGGCACAGGGGGCAGAAGGCTACACCTTC. J is TRBJ1-2 and V is TRBV11-1, with 9 positions matching TRBD1. V was pared by 1 base and J by 8 bases, with 11 bases of the junction left unmatched. CDR3 size: 16 residues. CDR1 is SGHAT, CDR2 FQDESV, per germline (reference sequence).